The source of this T cell receptor beta chain is a study of T cell responses to AZD1222 COVID-19 vaccine. The CDR3 length is 13 residues. Germline CDR1 MGHDK, CDR2 SYGVNS. Trimming removed 3 bases from V and 4 bases from J, with 7 bases in between. A remark on this clone: Its antigen is unknown.

Study-level findings and limits: Repertoires were obtained only post-peak T cell response. Just six AZD1222 recipients tested seropositive at baseline.

The method was immunoSEQ multiplex PCR; TCRdb's version includes in-frame clones alone and lacks a portion of them. The sample has about 96,000 clones, approximately 87% seen once; the top ten hold about a quarter. J is TRBJ1-5 and V is TRBV25-1; D call uncertain. The TCR comes from an adult in good health. Sequencing used peripheral blood, obtained on day 0 of AZD1222 vaccination. The chain's CDR3 is CASSEVGNQPQHF. The CDR3, as DNA: TGTGCCAGCAGTGAGGTTGGTAATCAGCCCCAGCATTTT.